This TCR beta chain was captured in a study of blood T cell repertoires in COVID-19. In the study overall: Acute and convalescent COVID-19 samples came from the United States, Italy and Spain. Nucleic acid was either cDNA or gDNA, and it came from T cells, B-cell-depleted T cells, or PBMCs.

Per the original data handling: Nucleated cell number was recorded as an estimate derived from reference gene primer amplification. TCRdb keeps only in-frame clones here, not all; method: immunoSEQ multiplex PCR. The D gene and trimming were derived from the DNA, and the V and J assignments and clone size from that table. This sample has about 78,000 clones, with approximately 90% found just once. V was cut by 0 bases and J by 8 bases, with 10 bases left in between. Germline CDR1 LGHDT, CDR2 YNNKEL (reference sequence). CDR3 length: 13 residues. The sequence was obtained from an elderly woman with acute or convalescent COVID-19. The material sequenced was peripheral blood. The chain combines TRBV3-1 (or the pseudogene TRBV3-2) with TRBJ1-2; maybe TRBD1 (5 bases). The CDR3 is CASSQDGRGGYTF. The CDR3 nucleotides read TGTGCCAGCAGCCAAGATGGGCGGGGCGGCTACACCTTC.